This T cell receptor beta chain appears in the sequencing data of a study of blood T cell repertoires in COVID-19. The CDR3 consists of 14 residues. Trimming cost V 3 bases and J 8 bases; bases outside gene matches: 0. Germline V gives CDR1 KGHDR, CDR2 SFDVKD. Participants reported their clinical history, and cohort assignment relied on those reports. The data were produced by immunoSEQ multiplex PCR, yet TCRdb's version contains in-frame clones alone and is incomplete. This sample carries 240,000 or so clones, around 89% of them seen once, and the ten largest clones take about 0.95%. The material sequenced was PBMCs or T cells enriched from blood (not recorded which). This chain links TRBV24-1 with TRBJ2-4; 13 bases map to TRBD2. The origin of this receptor is a man aged 45-65 years who had been exposed to COVID-19. The CDR3 region is CATSDGLAGDIQYF. For the CDR3, the DNA is TGTGCCACCAGTGATGGACTAGCGGGGGACATTCAGTACTTC.